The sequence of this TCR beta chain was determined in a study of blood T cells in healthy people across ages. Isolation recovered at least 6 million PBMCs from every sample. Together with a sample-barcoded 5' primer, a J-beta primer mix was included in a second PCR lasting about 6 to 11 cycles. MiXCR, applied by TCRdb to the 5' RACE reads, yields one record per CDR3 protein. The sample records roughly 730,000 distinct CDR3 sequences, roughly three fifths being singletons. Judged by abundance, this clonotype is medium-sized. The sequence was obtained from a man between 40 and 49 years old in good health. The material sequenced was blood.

CDR3 bases: TGTGCCACCAGTGATCCTCAGGGAGGTCGGAGGGAAAAACTGTTTTTT. Translation gives CATSDPQGGRREKLFF. This chain connects TRBV24-1 to TRBJ1-4, with a tentative D call TRBD1 (5 bases). CDR1 is KGHDR, CDR2 SFDVKD, per germline. Trimming stripped 3 bases from V and 8 bases from J, with 18 bases between. This CDR3 spans 16 amino acids.